These 14 T cell receptor beta chains originate from one sample sequenced in a study of CD8 T cells in Susac syndrome. It was with random hexamers that 0.5 to 1 ug RNA was reverse transcribed. A single record per CDR3 protein comes from TCRdb applying MiXCR to the immunoSEQ multiplex PCR reads. The sample contains approximately 80,000 distinct CDR3 sequences, 91% of which appear only once. The sample comprised CD8+ T cells from PBMCs. These receptors were collected from a human donor with multiple sclerosis.

The CDR3 DNA is TGTGCCAGCAGTGACAGGCTAGCGGATTACAATGAGCAGTTCTTC. Its protein is CASSDRLADYNEQFF. The chain links TRBV9 to TRBJ2-1, with TRBD2 as a possible D gene (7 bases). The V and J ends lost 5 bases and 4 bases respectively, with 16 bases between them. CDR3 length: 15 residues. From germline, CDR1 is SGDLS and CDR2 YYNGEE.

This clonotype appeared a single time. This chain links TRBV4-3 with TRBJ2-3; 10 nucleotides agree with TRBD2. Unmatched junction bases numbered 17, after V lost 0 bases and J lost 5 bases. Germline V gene data show CDR1 as LGHNA and CDR2 as YSLEER. The CDR3 totals 20 residues. The CDR3 DNA sequence: TGCGCCAGCAGCCAAGACGTTCTCCCTAGCGGGAGAACTCTGGGAGATACGCAGTATTTT. This codes for CASSQDVLPSGRTLGDTQYF.

The chain joins TRBV6-5 to TRBJ1-1; 9 bases line up with TRBD1. V gave up 0 bases and J gave up 0 bases; unmatched junction bases: 8. The CDR3 has 18 amino acids. Germline lookup yields CDR1 MNHEY and CDR2 SVGAGI. In DNA, the CDR3 is TGTGCCAGCAGTTACTCGAGTCTATGGGACAGGGTGAACACTGAAGCTTTCTTT. Protein: CASSYSSLWDRVNTEAFF.

CDR3 region: CASRTDRDRDYEQYF. The CDR3 DNA follows: TGTGCCAGCAGGACAGACCGGGACAGGGACTACGAGCAGTACTTC. The chain carries TRBV7-8 and TRBJ2-7, with 9 bases fitting TRBD1. This CDR3 has 15 amino acids. Germline lookup yields CDR1 SGHVS and CDR2 FQNEAQ. V lost 6 bases and J lost 3; bases outside the gene matches: 9.

This chain connects TRBV3-1 to TRBJ2-7, with D unresolved. The CDR3 totals 13 residues. CDR1 and CDR2 from the germline V gene are LGHDT and YNNKEL (reference sequence). Between the trimmed V and J ends, which lost 4 bases and 1 base, there was a span of 8 bases. CDR3 protein: CASSPQLSYEQYF. The CDR3 nucleotides read TGTGCCAGCAGCCCCCAACTTTCCTACGAGCAGTACTTC.

The rearrangement joins TRBV9 to TRBJ1-1; D ambiguous. The ends were cut back, 0 bases at V and 1 base at J, with 7 bases in the middle. The CDR3 sequence is 14 residues long. CDR1 is SGDLS and CDR2 is YYNGEE in the germline V gene. CDR3 loop: CASSVGHSNTEAFF. In DNA, the CDR3 is TGTGCCAGCAGCGTAGGACACTCGAACACTGAAGCTTTCTTT.

The V and J genes are TRBV11-1 and TRBJ1-1; 8 bases match TRBD1. Unmatched junction bases numbered 3, after V lost 3 bases and J lost 0 bases. The CDR3 is 15 residues long. The germline CDR1 and CDR2 sequences are SGHAT and FQDESV (reference sequence). The chain's CDR3 is CASSLTGAMNTEAFF. The CDR3 DNA reads as TGTGCCAGCAGCTTGACAGGGGCGATGAACACTGAAGCTTTCTTT.

The chain has TRBV12-3 or TRBV12-4 and TRBJ2-3; 10 nucleotides agree with TRBD2. The CDR3 spans 16 residues. Trimming removed 5 bases from V and 2 bases from J; junction bases left unmatched: 7. In DNA, the CDR3 is TGTGCCAGCAGTCCCTCTAGCGGGAGTAACACAGATACGCAGTATTTT. Its protein is CASSPSSGSNTDTQYF.

The V call is TRBV12-3 or TRBV12-4, the J call TRBJ2-7, with 7 bases identical to TRBD2. V gave up 7 bases and J gave up 2 bases; unmatched junction bases: 5. The CDR3 has 13 amino acids. The CDR3 DNA reads TGTGCCAGCACTTCCGGGACTACCTACGAGCAGTACTTC. Amino acids: CASTSGTTYEQYF.

The genes are TRBV7-3 and TRBJ1-5; no reliable D call. Germline V gene lookup returns CDR1 SGHTA and CDR2 FQGTGA. The CDR3 loop spans 15 amino acids. V lost 3 bases and J 0 bases, leaving 9 bases between the germline ends. The CDR3 DNA reads as TGTGCCAGCAGCTTGGTCAGCGTTAGCAATCAGCCCCAGCATTTT. Encoded protein: CASSLVSVSNQPQHF.

This chain connects TRBV7-6 to TRBJ1-6, with a weak D call TRBD1 (5 bases). Germline CDR1 is SGHVS and CDR2 is FNYEAQ. The CDR3 length is 15 residues. V was clipped by 1 base and J by 6 bases, with 10 bases between them. The CDR3 loop reads CASSLEPGPNSPLHF. The CDR3 DNA follows: TGTGCCAGCAGCTTAGAACCAGGGCCTAATTCACCCCTCCACTTT.

The chain is built from TRBV28 and TRBJ1-2, with D hard to call. Trimming removed 5 bases at V and 2 bases at J, with 15 bases between. Germline CDR1 MDHEN, CDR2 SYDVKM. There are 15 residues in the CDR3. CDR3 residues: CASSPPFYSNYGYTF. In DNA, the CDR3 is TGTGCCAGCAGTCCCCCCTTTTACTCGAACTATGGCTACACCTTC.

V and J are TRBV6-2 or TRBV6-3 and TRBJ2-1; D may be TRBD1 or TRBD2 (5 bases each). With 8 bases removed from V and 7 bases from J, the gap between germline ends came to 12 bases. CDR1 is MNHEY and CDR2 is SVGEGT in the germline V gene. The CDR3 loop spans 12 amino acids. The CDR3 sequence: CASGASSNEQFF. CDR3 sequence (DNA): TGTGCCAGCGGGGCTAGCAGTAATGAGCAGTTCTTC.

The chain recombines TRBV10-3 with TRBJ2-2, with 14 bases fitting TRBD2. CDR1 is ENHRY, CDR2 SYGVKD, per germline. The CDR3 runs 16 residues. V lost 10 bases to trimming and J lost 3 bases; unmatched junction nucleotides: 7. Here the CDR3 reads CANPTGLAGDTGELFF. CDR3 DNA: TGTGCCAACCCTACGGGACTAGCGGGGGACACCGGGGAGCTGTTTTTT.